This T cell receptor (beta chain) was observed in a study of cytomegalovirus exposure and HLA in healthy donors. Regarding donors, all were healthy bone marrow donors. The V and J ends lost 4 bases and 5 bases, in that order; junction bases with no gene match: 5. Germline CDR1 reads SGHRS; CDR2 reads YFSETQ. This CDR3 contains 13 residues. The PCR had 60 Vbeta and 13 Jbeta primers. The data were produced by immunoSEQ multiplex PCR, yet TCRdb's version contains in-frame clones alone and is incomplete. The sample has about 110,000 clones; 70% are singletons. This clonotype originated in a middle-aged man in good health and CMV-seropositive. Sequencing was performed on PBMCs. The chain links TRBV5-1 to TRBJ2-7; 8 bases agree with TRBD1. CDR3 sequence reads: CASSKADRDEQYF. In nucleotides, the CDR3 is TGCGCCAGCAGCAAAGCGGACAGGGACGAGCAGTACTTC. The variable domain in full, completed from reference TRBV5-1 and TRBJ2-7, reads KAGVTQTPRYLIKTRGQQVTLSCSPISGHRSVSWYQQTPGQGLQFLFEYFSETQRNKGNFPGRFSGRQFSNSRSEMNVSTLELGDSALYLCASSKADRDEQYFGPGTRLTVT.